Presented here are 30 T cell receptor beta chains from one specimen sequenced in a study of Ad26.COV2.S vaccination and SARS-CoV-2 variants. Treatment: over 15 received Ad26.COV2.S at low or high dose, single or two shots; roughly five received placebo; per-sample allocation not given. Samples were taken on day 63 after the first vaccine or placebo injection. The protocol was immunoSEQ multiplex PCR, while the TCRdb copy is restricted to in-frame clones and leaves out a portion. Found here are roughly 270,000 clones, roughly 86% of them singletons; the top ten hold around 3%. Here the sequenced sample was peripheral blood, taken in a trial of Ad26.COV2.S vaccine versus placebo. Receptor source: a person aged 18-60 years who received the Ad26.COV2.S COVID-19 vaccine or a placebo.

The chain recombines TRBV7-2 with TRBJ1-1; D perhaps matches TRBD1 (6 bases). Germline CDR1 reads SGHTA; CDR2 reads FQGNSA. Deletions cut 5 bases from V and 5 bases from J, with 21 bases between. There are 16 residues in the CDR3. CDR3 in DNA: TGTGCCAGCAGCCAGAGGGGGGTGAGGGGTGGAACTGAAGCTTTCTTT. Translated: CASSQRGVRGGTEAFF.

The rearrangement joins TRBV6-5 to TRBJ2-4, with TRBD1 as a possible D gene (6 bases). Germline CDR1 MNHEY, CDR2 SVGAGI. The CDR3 runs to 15 residues. V was cut by 7 bases and J by 1 base, with 14 bases left in between. Here the CDR3 DNA reads TGTGCCAGCAAGGAAGGGGGAGTCGCCAAAAACATTCAGTACTTC. As protein: CASKEGGVAKNIQYF.

This clone was seen a single time. This chain links TRBV30 with TRBJ1-3; D remains unclear. The CDR3 covers 13 residues. Trimming cost V 3 bases and J 3 bases, with 9 bases left between them. Germline V gene sequence: CDR1 GTSNPN, CDR2 SVGIG (reference sequence). For the CDR3, the DNA is TGTGCCTGGAGATCCGCGGGTGGAAACACCATATATTTT. It codes for CAWRSAGGNTIYF.

Only a few counts were recorded for this clone. CDR3 sequence: CAWKIDYYNEQFF. In DNA, the CDR3 is TGTGCCTGGAAGATTGATTACTACAATGAGCAGTTCTTC. The chain links TRBV30 to TRBJ2-1; the D is unclear. Germline V CDR1 and CDR2: GTSNPN, SVGIG (reference sequence). V was clipped by 4 bases and J by 3 bases, with 10 bases between them. The CDR3 extends over 13 amino acids.

The chain combines TRBV6-1 with TRBJ2-7, with 8 bases lining up with TRBD1. This CDR3 contains 15 residues. V lost 3 bases, J lost 3 bases, and 7 bases stayed unmatched. CDR1 and CDR2 (germline): MNHNS, SASEGT. The CDR3 bases are TGTGCCAGCAGTGAGCGACAGGGGCCCAGCTACGAGCAGTACTTC. Its translation: CASSERQGPSYEQYF.

For this clone: The same CDR3 arises from other DNA sequences in this sample as well. The V call is TRBV27, the J call TRBJ2-7; D ambiguous. The CDR3 is made up of 12 amino acids. Per germline, CDR1 MNHEY and CDR2 SMNVEV (reference sequence). Trimming left V 2 bases short and J 6 bases short, with 8 bases between. The CDR3 coding sequence is TGTGCCAGCAGTTTAATAGGGTCCGAGCAGTACTTC. Amino acids: CASSLIGSEQYF.

The chain joins TRBV6-5 to TRBJ1-5; D is uncertain. The V end lost 7 bases, the J end lost 2 bases, and 15 bases lay between the germline ends. CDR3 size: 15 residues. Per the germline V gene, CDR1 is MNHEY and CDR2 is SVGAGI. CDR3 nucleotide sequence: TGTGCCAGCAAGGAGGGAGGTGGAGGCAATCAGCCCCAGCATTTT. It translates to CASKEGGGGNQPQHF.

This sequence joins TRBV10-2 and TRBJ1-3; TRBD1 agrees at 8 bases. CDR1 is WSHSY and CDR2 is SAAADI in the germline V gene. With 4 bases clipped from V and 2 bases from J, the junction kept 4 bases outside the gene matches. The CDR3 extends over 15 amino acids. The CDR3 DNA follows: TGCGCCAGCAGTGGAACAGGGGGAACTGGAAACACCATATATTTT. Translating it yields CASSGTGGTGNTIYF.

This chain uses TRBV5-4 with TRBJ2-3, with no clear D. In germline, CDR1 is SGHNT, CDR2 YYREEE (reference sequence). The V and J ends lost 6 bases and 1 base respectively, with 6 bases between them. This CDR3 comprises 12 residues. The CDR3 nucleotides are TGTGCCAGCACCAGCGGCACAGATACGCAGTATTTT. This sequence encodes CASTSGTDTQYF. The whole variable domain, filled in from reference TRBV5-4 and TRBJ2-3, reads ETGVTQSPTHLIKTRGQQVTLRCSSQSGHNTVSWYQQALGQGPQFIFQYYREEENGRGNFPPRFSGLQFPNYSSELNVNALELDDSALYLCASTSGTDTQYFGPGTRLTVL.

The chain is built from TRBV30 and TRBJ1-4; D is unclear. CDR3 length: 13 residues. The germline CDR1 and CDR2 sequences are GTSNPN and SVGIG (reference sequence). Between the trimmed V and J ends, which lost 1 base and 8 bases, there was a span of 11 bases. The CDR3 nucleotides are TGTGCCTGGAGTGCGAGTTCCGGAGAAAAACTGTTTTTT. It codes for CAWSASSGEKLFF.

The chain joins TRBV7-9 to TRBJ2-7; D might be TRBD2 (6 bases). Germline V CDR1 and CDR2: SEHNR, FQNEAQ (reference sequence). Trimming pared 3 bases from V and 3 bases from J, leaving 15 bases between. The CDR3 contains 15 residues. The CDR3 DNA sequence: TGTGCCAGCAGCTTTCGGGAGTCGGTAAACTACGAGCAGTACTTC. Translating gives CASSFRESVNYEQYF.

The V call is TRBV11-2, the J call TRBJ2-3, with D tentatively TRBD2 (6 bases). V was pared by 1 base and J by 0 bases, with 8 bases between. Germline V gene lookup returns CDR1 SGHAT and CDR2 FQNNGV. The length of the CDR3 is 15 residues. The CDR3 nucleotides are TGTGCCAGCAGCTTAGGGAGCGGGAGCACAGATACGCAGTATTTT. Translation gives CASSLGSGSTDTQYF.

CDR3 DNA: TGTGCCAGCAGCTTAGGTAATTCGGATGGCTACACCTTC. It encodes CASSLGNSDGYTF. The chain couples TRBV7-9 to TRBJ1-2; D gene ambiguous. Trimming shortened V by 1 base and J by 6 bases, and 9 bases separated the two germline ends. From germline, CDR1 is SEHNR and CDR2 FQNEAQ (reference sequence). This CDR3 is 13 amino acids long.

The rearrangement uses TRBV11-2 and TRBJ2-7; TRBD1 matches 8 bases. Per the germline V gene, CDR1 is SGHAT and CDR2 is FQNNGV. The CDR3 is made up of 16 amino acids. Trimming cost V 5 bases and J 0 bases; bases outside gene matches: 9. The CDR3 here is CASSKNPGTGSYEQYF. CDR3 nucleotide sequence: TGTGCCAGCAGCAAAAACCCCGGGACAGGCTCCTACGAGCAGTACTTC.

This clone was found once. The genes are TRBV5-4 and TRBJ2-1, with D unclear. Germline-derived CDR1 and CDR2 are SGHNT and YYREEE (reference sequence). The V end was cut by 0 bases, the J end by 5 bases, with 6 bases between. The CDR3 is 13 residues long. In DNA form, the CDR3 reads TGTGCCAGCAGCTTGGGGCTGAACAATGAGCAGTTCTTC. Encoded protein: CASSLGLNNEQFF.

The CDR3 loop is CSVDKQDTGELFF. DNA of the CDR3: TGCAGCGTTGATAAACAGGACACCGGGGAGCTGTTTTTT. V is TRBV29-1 and J is TRBJ2-2; D might be TRBD1 (5 bases). CDR3 length: 13 amino acids. Germline loops: CDR1 SQVTM, CDR2 ANQGSEA. V was cut by 3 bases and J by 3 bases, with 8 bases left in between.

The chain links TRBV7-9 to TRBJ2-7; 8 bases align to TRBD1. J was trimmed by 1 base and V by 6 bases; bases with no gene match: 8. The CDR3 is 15 amino acids. The germline V gene encodes CDR1 SEHNR and CDR2 FQNEAQ (reference sequence). This chain's CDR3 is CASSSDRENSYEQYF. Here the CDR3 DNA reads TGTGCCAGCAGTTCGGACAGGGAGAATTCCTACGAGCAGTACTTC.

The V and J genes are TRBV5-1 and TRBJ1-3; a possible D gene is TRBD1 (6 bases). Between the trimmed V and J ends, which lost 4 bases and 0 bases, there was a span of 11 bases. CDR1 is SGHRS and CDR2 is YFSETQ in the germline V gene. This CDR3 spans 15 amino acids. The CDR3 nucleotides are TGCGCCAGCAGCATGACAGGTTTCTCTGGAAACACCATATATTTT. It is translated as CASSMTGFSGNTIYF.

CDR3 protein: CASKGSLVYGYTF. CDR3 DNA: TGTGCCAGCAAGGGCAGCCTAGTCTATGGCTACACCTTC. This chain uses TRBV6-5 with TRBJ1-2; no clear D gene. CDR1 MNHEY and CDR2 SVGAGI come from the germline V gene. CDR3 length: 13 residues. Between the trimmed V and J ends, which lost 7 bases and 4 bases, there was a span of 13 bases.

The rearrangement joins TRBV4-1 to TRBJ2-3; 10 positions agree with TRBD2. This CDR3 has 16 amino acids. Germline V gives CDR1 MGHRA, CDR2 YSYEKL. Trimming took 5 bases from V and 2 from J; bases not matched to a gene: 7. The CDR3 bases are TGCGCCAGCAGCACCCGGACTAGCGGCTACACAGATACGCAGTATTTT. Protein product: CASSTRTSGYTDTQYF.

The rearrangement uses TRBV6-5 and TRBJ2-7, with 7 nucleotides matching TRBD1. The CDR3 consists of 14 residues. Germline assignment: CDR1 MNHEY and CDR2 SVGAGI. V shed 7 bases and J 5 bases; nucleotides not matched to a gene: 11. The CDR3 sequence is CASTDDRAVHEQYF. The CDR3 DNA is TGTGCCAGCACCGACGACAGGGCGGTCCACGAGCAGTACTTC.

The chain employs TRBV12-3 or TRBV12-4 and TRBJ2-7; D perhaps matches TRBD2 (6 bases). The CDR3 loop spans 13 amino acids. V was pared by 0 bases and J by 7 bases, with 10 bases between. The CDR3 nucleotides read TGTGCCAGCAGTTTAGCGTGGGGACTTGAGCAGTACTTC. Its protein is CASSLAWGLEQYF.

The chain is built from TRBV9 and TRBJ2-7, with TRBD1 identical over 8 bases. J lost 5 bases, V lost 0 bases, and 7 bases had no gene match. Germline V lookup: CDR1 SGDLS, CDR2 YYNGEE. The CDR3 consists of 15 residues. Here the CDR3 reads CASSVEGRGLDEQYF. The CDR3 DNA is TGTGCCAGCAGCGTAGAGGGCAGGGGGCTCGACGAGCAGTACTTC.

The J gene is TRBJ1-6, the V gene TRBV11-2; D may be TRBD1 (5 bases). V was pared by 3 bases and J by 9 bases, with 12 bases between. Looked up from germline, CDR1 is SGHAT and CDR2 is FQNNGV. This CDR3 has 14 residues. CDR3 bases: TGTGCCAGCAGCTTGGCAGGGTTGAGTTCACCCCTCCACTTT. Protein sequence: CASSLAGLSSPLHF.

This clone was detected only once. V and J are TRBV25-1 and TRBJ2-3; D is unclear. V was clipped by 3 bases and J by 2 bases, with 6 bases between them. The germline V gene has CDR1 MGHDK and CDR2 SYGVNS. The CDR3 length is 13 residues. The CDR3 loop reads CASSDWATDTQYF. In nucleotides, the CDR3 is TGTGCCAGCAGTGATTGGGCCACAGATACGCAGTATTTT.

This chain connects TRBV29-1 to TRBJ2-3, with TRBD2 identical over 15 bases. V lost 3 bases, J lost 4 bases, and 8 bases stayed unmatched. This CDR3 spans 17 amino acids. The germline gives CDR1 SQVTM, CDR2 ANQGSEA. DNA of the CDR3: TGCAGCGTTGAGGGTGGCGGACTAGCGGGAGGGCCAGATACGCAGTATTTT. Translating gives CSVEGGGLAGGPDTQYF.

The gene calls are TRBV7-9 and TRBJ2-7; D gene uncertain. Trimming took 8 bases from V and 0 from J, leaving 17 bases between them. This CDR3 has 15 residues. CDR1 SEHNR and CDR2 FQNEAQ come from the germline V gene (reference sequence). This chain's CDR3 is CASPPAVPSSYEQYF. CDR3 DNA: TGTGCCAGCCCCCCCGCCGTTCCAAGCTCCTACGAGCAGTACTTC.

The V and J genes are TRBV30 and TRBJ1-3, with D unresolved. Trimming removed 0 bases from V and 7 bases from J, with 7 bases in between. Germline V CDR1 and CDR2: GTSNPN, SVGIG (reference sequence). This CDR3 spans 12 amino acids. The CDR3 reads CAWSVVGNTIYF. CDR3 coding DNA: TGTGCCTGGAGTGTAGTAGGGAACACCATATATTTT.

This chain uses TRBV18 with TRBJ2-7; 9 positions agree with TRBD1. V lost 4 bases, J lost 1 base, and 5 bases stayed unmatched. This CDR3 spans 15 amino acids. Germline CDR1 and CDR2: KGHSH and LQKENI. This chain's CDR3 is CASSLGQGMSYEQYF. The CDR3 DNA follows: TGTGCCAGCTCACTTGGACAGGGGATGTCCTACGAGCAGTACTTC.

The chain couples TRBV18 to TRBJ2-1; D perhaps matches TRBD2 (5 bases). The CDR3 loop spans 15 amino acids. Trimming took off 4 bases at V and 0 bases at J, with 10 bases between the two ends. Per germline, CDR1 KGHSH and CDR2 LQKENI. CDR3 DNA: TGTGCCAGCTCACAACGTGCGGGCTCCTACAATGAGCAGTTCTTC. It translates to CASSQRAGSYNEQFF.